The sequence of this T cell receptor beta chain was determined in a study of identical twins. Broader study findings: Invariant MAIT and iNKT cells are populations that could partly confound zero-insertion analyses.

Comment on this clonotype: The antigen is unknown.

CDR1 is SGHTA, CDR2 FQGNSA, per germline. CDR3 size: 17 residues. Unmatched junction bases numbered 6, after V lost 1 base and J lost 5 bases. MiXCR was run by TCRdb on the 5' RACE reads, yielding one entry per CDR3 protein. The data contain 500,000 to 600,000 distinct CDR3 sequences, less than 25% of them seen just once; the ten biggest clones take up around 1%. The same specimen was also included in a second study, on T cells expressing NK-cell markers. In that study: The use of an anti-gamma-delta TCR antibody, which was added in several experiments, restricted sorting to T cells expressing alpha-beta TCR. Leadership of the CD3+CD56-NKG2C+ fraction also belonged to these clonotypes in a few donors.

The V and J genes are TRBV7-2 and TRBJ2-3, with TRBD2 matching 13 bases. The specimen was CD4+ T cells sorted from blood. The sequence came from a woman between 18 and 30 years old in good health. CDR3 protein: CASSLGTSGRWRDTQYF. The CDR3 DNA follows: TGTGCCAGCAGCTTAGGGACTAGCGGGAGATGGCGAGATACGCAGTATTTT.